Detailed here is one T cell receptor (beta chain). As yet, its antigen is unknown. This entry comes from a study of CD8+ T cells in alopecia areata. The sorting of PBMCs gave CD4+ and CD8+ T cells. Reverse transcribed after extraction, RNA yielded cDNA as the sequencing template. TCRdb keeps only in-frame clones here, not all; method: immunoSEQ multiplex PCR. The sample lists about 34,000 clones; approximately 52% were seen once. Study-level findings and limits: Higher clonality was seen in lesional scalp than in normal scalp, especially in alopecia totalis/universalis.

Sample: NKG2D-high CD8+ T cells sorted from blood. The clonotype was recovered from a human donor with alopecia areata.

The CDR3 sequence: CASSEAGFGRVNEQFF. The CDR3 region has the DNA TGTGCCAGCAGTGAAGCGGGCTTCGGCAGGGTTAATGAGCAGTTCTTC. This sequence joins TRBV2 and TRBJ2-1, with a possible D match to TRBD1 (5 bases). The CDR3 length is 16 residues. V shed 0 bases and J shed 7 bases, with 16 bases lying between them. The V gene's germline CDR1 is SNHLY and CDR2 FYNNEI.